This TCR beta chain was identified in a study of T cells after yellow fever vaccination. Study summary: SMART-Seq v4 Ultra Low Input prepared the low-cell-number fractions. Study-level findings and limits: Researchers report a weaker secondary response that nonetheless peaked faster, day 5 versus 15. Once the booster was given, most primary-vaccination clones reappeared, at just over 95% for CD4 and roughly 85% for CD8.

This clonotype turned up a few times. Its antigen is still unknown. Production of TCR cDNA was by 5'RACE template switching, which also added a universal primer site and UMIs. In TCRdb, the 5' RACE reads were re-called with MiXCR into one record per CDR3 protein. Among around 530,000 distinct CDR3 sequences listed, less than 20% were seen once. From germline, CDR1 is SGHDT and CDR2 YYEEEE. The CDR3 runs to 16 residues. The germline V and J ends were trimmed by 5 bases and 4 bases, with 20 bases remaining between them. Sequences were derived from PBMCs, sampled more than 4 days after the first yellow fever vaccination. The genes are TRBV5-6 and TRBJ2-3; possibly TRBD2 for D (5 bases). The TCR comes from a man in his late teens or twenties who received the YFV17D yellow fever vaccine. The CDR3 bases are TGTGCCAGCAGAACCCCGTCACTACTCGGGGCAGATACGCAGTATTTT. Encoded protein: CASRTPSLLGADTQYF.